A selection of T cell receptor beta chains follows, all from one sample in a study of cytomegalovirus exposure and HLA in healthy donors. Using immunoSEQ multiplex PCR, the repertoire was profiled, and TCRdb retains in-frame clones only, with some absent. The sample lists about 76,000 clones, nearly 95% seen once, with 1.5% to 1.9% in the top ten. The sample consisted of PBMCs. These receptors all come from a man aged 18 to 29 in good health and CMV-seropositive. The conserved cysteine and the conserved F or W are not part of the CDR3 here. Fields, in order: V gene, CDR3 protein.

TRBV5-6	ASSKGHPGWPQH
TRBV15	ATSREAFPGQGYEQY
TRBV19	ACSDRGTNEQY
TRBV28	ASSPSEVKRGYEQY
TRBV9	ASSTQAGGRTGELF
TRBV5-1	ASSPLSGSDTGELF
TRBV28	ASSWPGGRNYGYT
TRBV2	ASRPSAGVAYEQY
TRBV19	ASRSVRRNTEAF
TRBV7-9	ASSPPGHDNEQF
TRBV4-2	ASSQDVSGAILRERNQPQH
TRBV5-1	ASSLATSGIHTDTQY
TRBV6-5	ASSYRGQGSYNEQF
TRBV25-1	ASIGRGAGANVLT
TRBV2	ASSGRVTAPEQY
TRBV5-5	ASSPGYLAGVEADTQY
TRBV2	AGSGGNTGELF
TRBV5-1	ASSLAGGQGYEQY
TRBV30	AWSPGYNQPQH
TRBV28	ASSLPGQPYQPQH
TRBV21-1	ASSDRNNQPQH
TRBV7-9	ASSFHGEQY
TRBV6-6	ASSRSGTTFTGELF
TRBV27	ASSSVDRSNEKLF
TRBV6-1	ASNTLGSTKNIQY
TRBV5-1	ASSRGGQGGNEQF
TRBV15	ATSRDLGRVEAF
TRBV2	ASSGPDRESYNEQF
TRBV11-2	ASSFQGGPYEQY
TRBV5-6	ASSQGGLEGNEQY
TRBV27	ASSHRGGNTEAF
TRBV28	ASGTSSYEQY
TRBV21-1	ASSNSRSIRRANTEAF
TRBV9	ASSVGAGTNTGELF
TRBV29-1	SVGGQNNEQF
TRBV10-1	ASSPIAGVGYEQY
TRBV4-1	ASSSWGQGSDTQY
TRBV9	ASSVGLAAFYNEQF
TRBV19	ASSIAGTGDYEQY
TRBV6-4	ASSGLAGGNEQF
TRBV6-1	ASSEGEVNEQF
TRBV7-6	ASSVTGALNTGELF
TRBV20-1	SAGREEQF
TRBV27	ASARAGRRADTQY
TRBV28	ASSEDRAEAF
TRBV5-1	ASSLVAGGLGEQF
TRBV30	AWKGGANVLT
TRBV4-1	ASSQVTGELEQY
TRBV7-9	ASSLAALNTEAF
TRBV10-3	AISESPGTSEGEQY
TRBV7-8	ASSFSDRMSKQY
TRBV6-6	ASRAPGTSDYEQY
TRBV19	ASSIDRAQETQY
TRBV30	AWTPREAYEQY
TRBV28	ASSGTVAGAWKTQY